This T cell receptor (beta chain) was retrieved from a study of blood T cell repertoires in COVID-19. For the study at large: The United States, Italy and Spain supplied acute and convalescent COVID-19 samples. In each case, the material was cDNA or gDNA derived from T cells, B-cell-depleted T cells, or PBMCs.

Profiling relied on immunoSEQ multiplex PCR, and the TCRdb table lists in-frame clones only, not all of them. The data show some 200,000 clones, approximately 85% seen once. V dropped 3 bases and J dropped 8; count of bases not matched to a gene: 3. In germline, CDR1 is LGHDT, CDR2 YNNKEL (reference sequence). This CDR3 contains 12 residues. The sample taken for sequencing was peripheral blood. The chain recombines TRBV3-1 (or the pseudogene TRBV3-2) with TRBJ1-2; the match to TRBD1 covers 7 bases. The origin of this receptor is a woman aged 80 or over with acute or convalescent COVID-19. This CDR3 is CASSHGTAGYTF. As DNA, the CDR3 is TGTGCCAGCAGCCACGGGACAGCAGGCTACACCTTC.